The entry below describes one T cell receptor (beta chain). What it recognizes is unknown. Per germline, CDR1 SEHNR and CDR2 FQNEAQ (reference sequence). There are 11 residues in the CDR3. Trimming took 4 bases from V and 2 from J, leaving 1 base between them. Isolated RNA was reverse transcribed into cDNA used as the sequencing template. Libraries were prepared by immunoSEQ multiplex PCR; TCRdb keeps only in-frame clonotypes and omits some of them. The sample lists about 150,000 clones, approximately 50% occurring once. The sample is drawn from a study of CD8+ T cells in alopecia areata. Study summary: Treatment comprised oral tofacitinib, 5 to 10 mg twice daily, in treated patients. Tofacitinib ran for 6 to 18 months before 6 months off drug.

Overall study results and limits: Clonality exceeded that of normal scalp in lesional scalp, most notably in alopecia totalis/universalis. Sequencing of scalp samples also captures resident alphabeta T cells of normal skin.

The receptor's source is a human donor with alopecia areata. The V call is TRBV7-9, the J call TRBJ2-3, with no clear D. The source material was CD4+ T cells sorted from blood. CDR3 coding DNA: TGTGCCAGCAGCTCCACAGATACGCAGTATTTT. Translating gives CASSSTDTQYF.